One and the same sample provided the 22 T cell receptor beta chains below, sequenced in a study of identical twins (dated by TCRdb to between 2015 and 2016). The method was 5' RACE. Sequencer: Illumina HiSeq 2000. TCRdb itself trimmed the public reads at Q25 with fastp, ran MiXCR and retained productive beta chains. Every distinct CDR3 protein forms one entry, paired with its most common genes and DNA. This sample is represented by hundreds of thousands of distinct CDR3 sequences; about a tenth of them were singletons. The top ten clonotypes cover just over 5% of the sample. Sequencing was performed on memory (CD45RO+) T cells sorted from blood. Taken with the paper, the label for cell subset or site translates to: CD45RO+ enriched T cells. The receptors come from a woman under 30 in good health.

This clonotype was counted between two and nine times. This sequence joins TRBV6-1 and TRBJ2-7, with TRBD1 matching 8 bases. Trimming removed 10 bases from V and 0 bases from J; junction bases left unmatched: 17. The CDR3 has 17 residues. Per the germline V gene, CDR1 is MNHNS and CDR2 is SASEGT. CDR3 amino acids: CATEPRQGTILSYEQYF. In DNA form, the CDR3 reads TGTGCCACCGAGCCCAGACAGGGGACCATACTCTCCTACGAGCAGTACTTC.

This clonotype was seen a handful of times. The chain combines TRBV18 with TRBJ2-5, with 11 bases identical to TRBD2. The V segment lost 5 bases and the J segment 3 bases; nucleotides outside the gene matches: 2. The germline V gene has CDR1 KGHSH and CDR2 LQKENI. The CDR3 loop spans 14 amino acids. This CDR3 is CASSELAGEETQYF. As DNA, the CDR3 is TGTGCCAGCTCAGAACTAGCGGGAGAAGAGACCCAGTACTTC. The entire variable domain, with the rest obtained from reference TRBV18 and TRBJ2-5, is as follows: NAGVMQNPRHLVRRRGQEARLRCSPMKGHSHVYWYRQLPEEGLKFMVYLQKENIIDESGMPKERFSAEFPKEGPSILRIQQVVRGDSAAYFCASSELAGEETQYFGPGTRLLVL.

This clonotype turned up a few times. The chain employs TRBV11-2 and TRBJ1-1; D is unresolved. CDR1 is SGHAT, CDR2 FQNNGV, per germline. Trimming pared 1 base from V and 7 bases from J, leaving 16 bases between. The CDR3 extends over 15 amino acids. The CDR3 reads CASSLAGQAGFEAFF. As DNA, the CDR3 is TGTGCCAGCAGCTTAGCCGGCCAGGCAGGCTTTGAAGCTTTCTTT.

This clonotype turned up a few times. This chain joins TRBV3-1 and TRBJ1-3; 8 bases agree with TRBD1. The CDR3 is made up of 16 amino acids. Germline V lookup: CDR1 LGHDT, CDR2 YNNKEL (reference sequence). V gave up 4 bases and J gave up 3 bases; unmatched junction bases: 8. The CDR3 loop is CASSLWTGFGGNTIYF. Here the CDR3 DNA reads TGTGCCAGCAGCCTATGGACAGGGTTCGGTGGAAACACCATATATTTT. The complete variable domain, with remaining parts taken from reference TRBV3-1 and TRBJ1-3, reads DTAVSQTPKYLVTQMGNDKSIKCEQNLGHDTMYWYKQDSKKFLKIMFSYNNKELIINETVPNRFSPKSPDKAHLNLHINSLELGDSAVYFCASSLWTGFGGNTIYFGEGSWLTVV.

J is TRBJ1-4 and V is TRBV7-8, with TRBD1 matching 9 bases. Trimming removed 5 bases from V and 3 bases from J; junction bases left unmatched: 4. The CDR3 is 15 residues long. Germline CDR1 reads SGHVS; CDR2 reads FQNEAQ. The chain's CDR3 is CASSPRQGANEKLFF. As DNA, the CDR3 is TGTGCCAGCAGCCCCCGACAGGGGGCTAATGAAAAACTGTTTTTT.

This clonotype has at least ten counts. The CDR3 DNA reads TGTGCCAGCAGTTTTTCGGGGGCTTTCTTT. As protein: CASSFSGAFF. The chain carries TRBV12-3 or TRBV12-4 and TRBJ1-1; D is ambiguous. Deletions cut 3 bases from V and 11 bases from J, with 7 bases between. CDR3 length: 10 residues.

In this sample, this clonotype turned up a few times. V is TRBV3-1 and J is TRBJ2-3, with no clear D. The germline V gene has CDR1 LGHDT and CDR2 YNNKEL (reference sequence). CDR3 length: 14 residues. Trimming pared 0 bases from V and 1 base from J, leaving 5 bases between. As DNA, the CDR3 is TGTGCCAGCAGCCAAGAGGCCGGCACAGATACGCAGTATTTT. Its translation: CASSQEAGTDTQYF.

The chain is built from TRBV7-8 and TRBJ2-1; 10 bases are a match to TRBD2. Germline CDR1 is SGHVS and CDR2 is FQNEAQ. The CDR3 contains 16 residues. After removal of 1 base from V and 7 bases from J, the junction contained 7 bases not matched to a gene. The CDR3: CASSLEGTSGTNEQFF. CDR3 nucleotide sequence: TGTGCCAGCAGCTTAGAAGGCACTAGCGGGACGAATGAGCAGTTCTTC.

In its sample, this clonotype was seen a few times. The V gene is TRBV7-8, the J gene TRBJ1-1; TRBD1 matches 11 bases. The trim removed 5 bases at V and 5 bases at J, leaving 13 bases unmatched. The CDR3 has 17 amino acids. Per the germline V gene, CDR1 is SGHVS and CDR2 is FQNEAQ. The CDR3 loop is CASSRRTGGDGKTEAFF. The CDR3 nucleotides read TGTGCCAGCAGCCGACGGACAGGGGGCGATGGTAAAACTGAAGCTTTCTTT.

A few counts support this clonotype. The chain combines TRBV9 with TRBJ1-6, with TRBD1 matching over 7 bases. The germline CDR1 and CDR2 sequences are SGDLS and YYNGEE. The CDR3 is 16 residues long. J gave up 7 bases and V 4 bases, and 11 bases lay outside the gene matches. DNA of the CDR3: TGTGCCAGCAGCCTTACCGACAGGGCAGAAAATTCACCCCTCCACTTT. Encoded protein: CASSLTDRAENSPLHF.

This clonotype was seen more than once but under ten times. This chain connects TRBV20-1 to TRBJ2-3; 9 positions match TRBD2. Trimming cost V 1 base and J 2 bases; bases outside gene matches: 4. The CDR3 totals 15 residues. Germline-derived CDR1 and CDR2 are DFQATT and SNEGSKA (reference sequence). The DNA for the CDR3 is TGCAGTGCTAGAGGGATAGCGGGGGACACAGATACGCAGTATTTT. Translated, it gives CSARGIAGDTDTQYF.

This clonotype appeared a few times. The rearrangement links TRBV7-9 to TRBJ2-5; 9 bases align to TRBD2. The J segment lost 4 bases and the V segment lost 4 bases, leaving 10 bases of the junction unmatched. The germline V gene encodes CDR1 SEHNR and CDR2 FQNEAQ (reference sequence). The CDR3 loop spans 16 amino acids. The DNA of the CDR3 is TGTGCCAGCAGCTCCGCCAGCGGGAGGAGGGGAGAGACCCAGTACTTC. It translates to CASSSASGRRGETQYF. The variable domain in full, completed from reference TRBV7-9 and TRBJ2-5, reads DTGVSQNPRHKITKRGQNVTFRCDPISEHNRLYWYRQTLGQGPEFLTYFQNEAQLEKSRLLSDRFSAERPKGSFSTLEIQRTEQGDSAMYLCASSSASGRRGETQYFGPGTRLLVL.

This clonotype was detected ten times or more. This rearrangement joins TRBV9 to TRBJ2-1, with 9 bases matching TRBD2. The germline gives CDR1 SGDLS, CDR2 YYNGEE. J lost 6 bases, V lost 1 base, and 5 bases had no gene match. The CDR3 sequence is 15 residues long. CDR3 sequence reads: CASSVSGLALNEQFF. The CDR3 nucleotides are TGTGCCAGCAGCGTATCTGGACTAGCGCTCAATGAGCAGTTCTTC.

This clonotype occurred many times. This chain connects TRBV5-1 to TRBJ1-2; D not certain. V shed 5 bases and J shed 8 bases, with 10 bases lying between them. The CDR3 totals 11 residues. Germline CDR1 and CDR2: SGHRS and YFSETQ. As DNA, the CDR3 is TGCGCCAGCAGTACCGACGGCGGCTACACCTTC. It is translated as CASSTDGGYTF.

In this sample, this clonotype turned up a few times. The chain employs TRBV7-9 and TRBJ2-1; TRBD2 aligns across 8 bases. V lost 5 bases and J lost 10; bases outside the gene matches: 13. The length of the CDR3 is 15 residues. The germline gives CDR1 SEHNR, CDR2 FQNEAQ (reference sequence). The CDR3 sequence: CASSPSYSGIKEQFF. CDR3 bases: TGTGCCAGCAGCCCATCCTATAGCGGGATTAAAGAGCAGTTCTTC.

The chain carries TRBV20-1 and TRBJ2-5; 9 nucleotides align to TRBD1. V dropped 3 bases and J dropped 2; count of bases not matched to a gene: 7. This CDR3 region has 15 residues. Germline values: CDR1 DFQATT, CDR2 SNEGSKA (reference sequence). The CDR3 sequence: CSASPQQGAQETQYF. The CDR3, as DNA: TGCAGTGCTAGTCCGCAACAGGGGGCACAAGAGACCCAGTACTTC.

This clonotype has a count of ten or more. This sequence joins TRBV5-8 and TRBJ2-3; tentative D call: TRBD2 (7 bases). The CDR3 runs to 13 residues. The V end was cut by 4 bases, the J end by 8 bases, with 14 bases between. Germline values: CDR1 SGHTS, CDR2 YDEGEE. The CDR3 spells CASSRDGGATQYF. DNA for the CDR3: TGTGCCAGCAGCCGGGATGGGGGGGCTACGCAGTATTTT.

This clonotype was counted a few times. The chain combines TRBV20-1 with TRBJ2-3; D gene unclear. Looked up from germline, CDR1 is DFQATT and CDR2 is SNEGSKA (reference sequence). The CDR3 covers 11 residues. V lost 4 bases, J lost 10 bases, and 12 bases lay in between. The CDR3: CSAKGPRAQYF. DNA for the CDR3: TGCAGTGCTAAGGGCCCTAGGGCGCAGTATTTT.

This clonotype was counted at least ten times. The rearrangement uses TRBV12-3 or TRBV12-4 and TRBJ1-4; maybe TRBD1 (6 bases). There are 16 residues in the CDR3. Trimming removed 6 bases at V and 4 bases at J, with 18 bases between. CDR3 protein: CASRLAPTGFNEKLFF. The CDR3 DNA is TGTGCCAGCAGACTCGCCCCGACAGGCTTTAATGAAAAACTGTTTTTT.

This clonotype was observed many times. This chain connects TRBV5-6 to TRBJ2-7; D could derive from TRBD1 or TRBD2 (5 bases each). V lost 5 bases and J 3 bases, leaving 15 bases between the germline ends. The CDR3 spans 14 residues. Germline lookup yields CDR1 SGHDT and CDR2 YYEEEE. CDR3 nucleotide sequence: TGTGCCAGCAGGCGGACGGGACGCCTCTACGAGCAGTACTTC. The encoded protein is CASRRTGRLYEQYF.

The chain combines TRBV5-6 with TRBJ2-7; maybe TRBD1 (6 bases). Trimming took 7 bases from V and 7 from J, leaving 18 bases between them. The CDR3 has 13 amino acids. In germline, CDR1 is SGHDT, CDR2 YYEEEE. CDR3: CASRDTSSREQYF. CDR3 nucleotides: TGTGCCAGCCGGGACACCTCCTCGAGGGAGCAGTACTTC.

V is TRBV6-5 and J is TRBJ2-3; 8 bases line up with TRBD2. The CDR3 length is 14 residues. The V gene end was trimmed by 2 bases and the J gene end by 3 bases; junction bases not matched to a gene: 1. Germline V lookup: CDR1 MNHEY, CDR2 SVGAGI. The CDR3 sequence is CASSYQRGTDTQYF. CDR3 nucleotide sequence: TGTGCCAGCAGTTACCAGCGGGGGACAGATACGCAGTATTTT.